These T cell receptor beta chains were read from a single sample in a study of OX40 agonist ivuxolimab in advanced cancers. The data were produced by immunoSEQ multiplex PCR, yet TCRdb's version contains in-frame clones alone and is incomplete. The sample lists about 83,000 clones; about 85% were seen once. The source was CD4+ or CD8+ T cells sorted from blood, collected in a trial of the OX40 agonist ivuxolimab. The receptors shown here come from an adult with an advanced solid tumor such as melanoma, head and neck, liver or kidney cancer. CDR3s include the opening cysteine and the closing phenylalanine or tryptophan. D genes are given only for firm matches. Where a row states a size, it is once, few, many or the class of an expanded clone; other rows omit it.

>.|.|TRBV14|TRBJ1-4
TGTGCCAGCAGCCCCCGCCCGGGACTCAGGGGAAAACTGTTTTTT
CASSPRPGLRGKLFF
>.|.|TRBV6-5|TRBJ1-1
TGTGCCAGCAGTTCTTTTACCCGGGGGAACACTGAAGCTTTCTTT
CASSSFTRGNTEAFF
>.|.|TRBV6-5|TRBJ1-2
TGTGCCAGCAGTTCCGGCAGCCGGATCTATGGCTACACCTTC
CASSSGSRIYGYTF
>.|TRBD1|TRBV7-9|TRBJ1-2
TGTGCCAGCAGCTTAGAGGGACAGTCCTATGATGGCTACACCTTC
CASSLEGQSYDGYTF
>.|.|TRBV19|TRBJ2-7
TGTGCCAGTAGTAGGGGGCAGGGTCCCTACGAGCAGTACTTC
CASSRGQGPYEQYF
>few|.|TRBV27|TRBJ1-1
TGTGCCAGCAGTTCTCGGACGTCGAACACTGAAGCTTTCTTT
CASSSRTSNTEAFF
>once|TRBD1|TRBV29-1|TRBJ2-7
TGCAGCGTCATCAGGGGGTGGGACGAGCAGTACTTC
CSVIRGWDEQYF
>.|TRBD1|TRBV7-2|TRBJ1-1
TGTGCCAGCAGCTTCACGACAGGGGCAGACACTGAAGCTTTCTTT
CASSFTTGADTEAFF
>.|.|TRBV7-2|TRBJ2-7
TGTGCCAGCAGCCCATCCGCAGGCCTTCAGGAGCAGTACTTC
CASSPSAGLQEQYF
>.|.|TRBV5-4|TRBJ1-6
TGTGCCAGCAGCCAAGAGCGGGGAGGGGCTAAATATAATTCACCCCTCCACTTT
CASSQERGGAKYNSPLHF
>.|.|TRBV14|TRBJ2-5
TGTGCCAGCAGCCGAGTGCGGAGCGGGACAGTGGACTTC
CASSRVRSGTVDF
>.|TRBD2|TRBV30|TRBJ2-1
TGTGCCTGGAGGACGGGGGGGCTCAATGAGCAGTTCTTC
CAWRTGGLNEQFF
>.|.|TRBV18|TRBJ1-5
TGTGCCAGCTCACCACCGTCTGGGGCCAATCAGCCCCAGCATTTT
CASSPPSGANQPQHF
>.|.|TRBV7-3|TRBJ2-1
TGTGCCAGCAGCCTAAGGGCCCGCCCCAATGAGCAGTTCTTC
CASSLRARPNEQFF
>.|TRBD2|TRBV9|TRBJ2-1
TGTGCCAGCAGCGCCGTCCCAAGCGGGGGGGCGCATGAGCAGTTCTTC
CASSAVPSGGAHEQFF
>.|.|TRBV2|TRBJ2-5
TGTGCCAGCAGAGTCCCGTTAGGGTCTAATTTAGAGACCCAGTACTTC
CASRVPLGSNLETQYF
>.|.|TRBV5-4|TRBJ2-3
TGTGCCAGCAGCTTCACCCAGGGGAGCACAGATACGCAGTATTTT
CASSFTQGSTDTQYF
>.|.|TRBV7-2|TRBJ2-3
TGTGCCAGCAGCTCATCAGGGTGGGGCACAGATACGCAGTATTTT
CASSSSGWGTDTQYF
>.|TRBD2|TRBV4-2|TRBJ2-7
TGTGCCAGCAGCCGGGTGGCGATAGCGGGTGACTACGAGCAGTACTTC
CASSRVAIAGDYEQYF
>.|.|TRBV6-1|TRBJ1-5
TGTGCCAGCAGGGGGGAACAGTCCAATCAGCCCCAGCATTTT
CASRGEQSNQPQHF
>.|.|TRBV4-3|TRBJ2-3
TGCGCCAGCAGCCAAGCGAAGCGGACTTTT
CASSQAKRTF
>few|.|TRBV11-2|TRBJ1-1
TGTGCCAGCGGGAGGGGGATGAACACTGAAGCTTTCTTT
CASGRGMNTEAFF
>.|TRBD2|TRBV12-5|TRBJ2-1
TGTGCTAGTGGACCCGGACTAGCGGGGGGGTATGATGAGCAGTTCTTC
CASGPGLAGGYDEQFF
>.|.|TRBV27|TRBJ1-1
TGTGCCAGCAGTCCATGGGGGCAGGGACAGAACACTGAAGCTTTCTTT
CASSPWGQGQNTEAFF
>once|.|TRBV19|TRBJ1-2
TGTGCCAGTAGTATTGACGGAGTTTATGGCTACACCTTC
CASSIDGVYGYTF
>.|.|TRBV2|TRBJ2-3
TGTGCCAGCAGTGAACCGTCAAGCCGTACGCAGTATTTT
CASSEPSSRTQYF
>.|.|TRBV19|TRBJ1-2
TGTGCCAGTAGTACCCCGTACGTCGGCATTCCGGACTATGGCTACACCTTC
CASSTPYVGIPDYGYTF
>.|TRBD2|TRBV28|TRBJ2-2
TGTGCCAGCAGTTTATCGGAGCGGGGGGCCGGGGAGCTGTTTTTT
CASSLSERGAGELFF
>.|.|TRBV25-1|TRBJ1-2
TGTGCCAGCAGTGAAAGTTCTCGTGGGGACTATGGCTACACCTTC
CASSESSRGDYGYTF
>.|TRBD1|TRBV18|TRBJ1-1
TGTGCCAGCTCACCGGGACAGATGAACACTGAAGCTTTCTTT
CASSPGQMNTEAFF
>.|.|TRBV7-2|TRBJ2-7
TGTGCCAGCAGCGCCCCGGACCGACGGGGCTACGAGCAGTACTTC
CASSAPDRRGYEQYF
>.|.|TRBV5-1|TRBJ2-5
TGCGCCAGCAGCTTGGGAGGGACTCAAGAGACCCAGTACTTC
CASSLGGTQETQYF
>once|.|TRBV6-5|TRBJ1-6
TGTGCCAGCAAATGGGACATAACAGCGAATTCACCCCTCCACTTT
CASKWDITANSPLHF
>once|TRBD2|TRBV9|TRBJ2-2
TGTGCCAGCAGCGGCCGGGGGGAATGGGCCGGGGAGCTGTTTTTT
CASSGRGEWAGELFF
>few|.|TRBV5-4|TRBJ1-1
TGTGCCAGCAGCTTTGTTGGGCAGAACACTGAAGCTTTCTTT
CASSFVGQNTEAFF
>.|.|TRBV4-1|TRBJ1-5
TGCGCCAGCAGCCAAGAGGGGCAGGACAATCAGCCCCAGCATTTT
CASSQEGQDNQPQHF
>.|TRBD1|TRBV7-7|TRBJ2-5
TGTGCTAGCAGCTTAGCAGGGACAGGGGGAGGAAAGACCCAGTACTTC
CASSLAGTGGGKTQYF
>.|.|TRBV15|TRBJ2-3
TGTGCCACCAGCTGGCGGGCTAGCACAGATACGCAGTATTTT
CATSWRASTDTQYF
>.|.|TRBV7-2|TRBJ2-3
TGTGCCAGCAGCTCCTTAGTCGATCCAGATACGCAGTATTTT
CASSSLVDPDTQYF
>.|TRBD1|TRBV7-8|TRBJ1-6
TGTGCCAGCAGCTATTTACCGGGACAGTCAATTAGCTCCTATAATTCACCCCTCCACTTT
CASSYLPGQSISSYNSPLHF